This T cell receptor (beta chain) is from a study of cytomegalovirus exposure and HLA in healthy donors. On the study more broadly: A data release that came early held some 84 million unique TCRs from HLA-typed donors.

Germline V gene sequence: CDR1 SGHDT, CDR2 YYEEEE. The CDR3 loop spans 16 amino acids. V lost 2 bases, J lost 3 bases, and 9 bases stayed unmatched. PCR used 60 Vbeta primers and 13 Jbeta primers. The protocol was immunoSEQ multiplex PCR, while the TCRdb copy is restricted to in-frame clones and leaves out a portion. The repertoire has fewer than 130,000 clones, roughly 84% of them found once; the top ten carry about 6.8%. Turning to this clone: What it binds is not known.

Findings of the study overall: The listing of 150 or so TCR beta chains classed them as cytomegalovirus-associated. Only CMV serostatus was available as immune exposure information. A likely sequencing artifact accounted for one observed cluster of highly shared sequence variants.

This TCR derives from a man in his thirties or forties in good health and CMV-seropositive. The chain has TRBV5-6 and TRBJ1-2, with 8 bases matching TRBD1. Sequencing was performed on PBMCs. CDR3 nucleotide sequence: TGTGCCAGCAGCTTCGGGGGGACAGGCCTAGACTATGGCTACACCTTC. Translating gives CASSFGGTGLDYGYTF.